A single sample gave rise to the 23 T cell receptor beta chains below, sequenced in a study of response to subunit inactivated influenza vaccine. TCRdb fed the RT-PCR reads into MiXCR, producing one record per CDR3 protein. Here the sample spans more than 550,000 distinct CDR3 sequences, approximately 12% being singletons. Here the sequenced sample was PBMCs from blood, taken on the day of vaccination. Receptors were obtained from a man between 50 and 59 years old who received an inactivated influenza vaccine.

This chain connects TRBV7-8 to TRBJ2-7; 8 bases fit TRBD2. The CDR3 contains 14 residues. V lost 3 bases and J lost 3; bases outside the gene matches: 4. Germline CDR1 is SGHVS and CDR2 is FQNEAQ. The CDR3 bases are TGTGCCAGCAGCTTGGCCACTAGCGGCTACGAGCAGTACTTC. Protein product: CASSLATSGYEQYF. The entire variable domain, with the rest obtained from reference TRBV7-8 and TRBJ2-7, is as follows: GAGVSQSPRYKVAKRGQDVALRCDPISGHVSLFWYQQALGQGPEFLTYFQNEAQLDKSGLPSDRFFAERPEGSVSTLKIQRTQQEDSAVYLCASSLATSGYEQYFGPGTRLTVT.

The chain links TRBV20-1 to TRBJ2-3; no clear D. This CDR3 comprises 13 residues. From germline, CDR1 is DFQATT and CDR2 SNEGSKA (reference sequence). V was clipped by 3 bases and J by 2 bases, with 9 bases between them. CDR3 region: CSASWQSTDTQYF. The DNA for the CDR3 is TGCAGTGCTAGTTGGCAGTCCACAGATACGCAGTATTTT.

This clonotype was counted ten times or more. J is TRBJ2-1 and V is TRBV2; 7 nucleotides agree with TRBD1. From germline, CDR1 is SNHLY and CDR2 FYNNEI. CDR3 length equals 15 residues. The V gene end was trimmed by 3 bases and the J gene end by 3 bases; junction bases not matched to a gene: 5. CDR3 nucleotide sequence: TGTGCCAGCAGTGAGGGACAGAGGATCTACAATGAGCAGTTCTTC. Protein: CASSEGQRIYNEQFF. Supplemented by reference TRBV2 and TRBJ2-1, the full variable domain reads EPEVTQTPSHQVTQMGQEVILRCVPISNHLYFYWYRQILGQKVEFLVSFYNNEISEKSEIFDDQFSVERPDGSNFTLKIRSTKLEDSAMYFCASSEGQRIYNEQFFGPGTRLTVL.

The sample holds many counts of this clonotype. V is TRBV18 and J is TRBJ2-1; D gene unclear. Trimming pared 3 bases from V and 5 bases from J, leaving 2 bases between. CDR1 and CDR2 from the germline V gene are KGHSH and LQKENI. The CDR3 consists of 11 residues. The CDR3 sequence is CASSPDNEQFF. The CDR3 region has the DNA TGTGCCAGCTCACCGGACAATGAGCAGTTCTTC.

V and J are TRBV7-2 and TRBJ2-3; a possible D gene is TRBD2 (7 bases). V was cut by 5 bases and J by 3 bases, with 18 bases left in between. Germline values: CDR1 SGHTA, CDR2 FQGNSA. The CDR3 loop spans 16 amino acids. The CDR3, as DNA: TGTGCCAGCAGCCTATGGGGGGGGGCAGGGACAGATACGCAGTATTTT. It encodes CASSLWGGAGTDTQYF.

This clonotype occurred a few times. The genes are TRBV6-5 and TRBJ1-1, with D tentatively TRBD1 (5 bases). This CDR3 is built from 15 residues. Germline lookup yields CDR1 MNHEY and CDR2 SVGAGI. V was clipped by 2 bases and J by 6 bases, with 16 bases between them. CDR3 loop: CASSYLGQGHAEAFF. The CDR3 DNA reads TGTGCCAGCAGTTACCTAGGACAAGGGCACGCTGAAGCTTTCTTT.

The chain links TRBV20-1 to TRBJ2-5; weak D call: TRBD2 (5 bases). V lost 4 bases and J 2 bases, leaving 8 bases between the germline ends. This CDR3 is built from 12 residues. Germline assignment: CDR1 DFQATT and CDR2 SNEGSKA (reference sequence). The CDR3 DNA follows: TGCAGTGCTAAAGGGAGTCAAGAGACCCAGTACTTC. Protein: CSAKGSQETQYF.

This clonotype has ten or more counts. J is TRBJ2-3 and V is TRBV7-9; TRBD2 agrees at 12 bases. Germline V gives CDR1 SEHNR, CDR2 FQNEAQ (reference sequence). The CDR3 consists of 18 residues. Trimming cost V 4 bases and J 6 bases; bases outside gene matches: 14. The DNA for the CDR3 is TGTGCCAGCAGCTACCCACCCAGACTAGCGGGAGTGAGGGATACGCAGTATTTT. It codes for CASSYPPRLAGVRDTQYF.

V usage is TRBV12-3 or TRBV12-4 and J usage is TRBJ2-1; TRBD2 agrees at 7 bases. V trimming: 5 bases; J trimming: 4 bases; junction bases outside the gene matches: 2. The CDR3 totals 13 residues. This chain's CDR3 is CASSRGDYNEQFF. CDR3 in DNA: TGTGCCAGCAGTCGGGGGGATTACAATGAGCAGTTCTTC.

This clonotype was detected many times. As DNA, the CDR3 is TGTGCCAGCAGTTTAGCGGCTAGCGGGGGCCGCTCCTACGAGCAGTACTTC. Translated: CASSLAASGGRSYEQYF. This chain uses TRBV12-3 or TRBV12-4 with TRBJ2-7, with 10 bases fitting TRBD2. This CDR3 has 17 residues. V shed 0 bases, J shed 0 bases, and the junction held 5 bases outside the gene matches.

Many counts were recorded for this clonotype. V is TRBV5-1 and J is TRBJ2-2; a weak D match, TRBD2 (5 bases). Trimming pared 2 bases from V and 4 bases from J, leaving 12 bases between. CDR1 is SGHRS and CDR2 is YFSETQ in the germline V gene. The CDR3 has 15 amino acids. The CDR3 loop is CASSLNEGSTGELFF. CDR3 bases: TGCGCCAGCAGCTTAAACGAAGGGAGCACCGGGGAGCTGTTTTTT.

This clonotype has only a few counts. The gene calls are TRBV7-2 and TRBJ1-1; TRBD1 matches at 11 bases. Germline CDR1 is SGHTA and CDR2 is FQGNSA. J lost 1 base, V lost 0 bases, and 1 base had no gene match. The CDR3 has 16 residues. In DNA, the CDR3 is TGTGCCAGCAGCTTAGCTGGGACAGGGGGGAACACTGAAGCTTTCTTT. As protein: CASSLAGTGGNTEAFF.

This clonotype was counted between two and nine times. The CDR3 sequence is CAWTPRLAGLTEQFF. The CDR3 bases are TGTGCCTGGACCCCTCGACTAGCGGGACTGACTGAGCAGTTCTTC. The V and J genes are TRBV30 and TRBJ2-1; 11 nucleotides line up with TRBD2. Trimming took 4 bases from V and 9 from J; bases not matched to a gene: 11. The CDR3 is 15 amino acids. Germline CDR1 reads GTSNPN; CDR2 reads SVGIG (reference sequence).

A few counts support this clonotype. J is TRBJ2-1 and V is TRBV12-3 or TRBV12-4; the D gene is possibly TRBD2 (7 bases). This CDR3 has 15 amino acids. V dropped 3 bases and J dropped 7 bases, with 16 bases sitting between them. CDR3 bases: TGTGCCAGCAGTTTGCGGGGGACCAGGGGAAATGAGCAGTTCTTC. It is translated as CASSLRGTRGNEQFF.

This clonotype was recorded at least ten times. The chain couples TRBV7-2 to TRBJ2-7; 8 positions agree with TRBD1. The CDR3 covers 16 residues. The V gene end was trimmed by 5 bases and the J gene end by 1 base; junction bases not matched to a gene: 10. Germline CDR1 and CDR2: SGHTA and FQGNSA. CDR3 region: CASSPWTGPSSYEQYF. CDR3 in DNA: TGTGCCAGCAGCCCTTGGACAGGGCCGTCATCCTACGAGCAGTACTTC.

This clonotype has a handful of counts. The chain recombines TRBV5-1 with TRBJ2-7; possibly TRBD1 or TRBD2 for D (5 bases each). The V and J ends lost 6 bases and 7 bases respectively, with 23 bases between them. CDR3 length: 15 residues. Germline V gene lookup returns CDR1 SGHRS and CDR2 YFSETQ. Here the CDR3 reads CASTRIGGVGREQYF. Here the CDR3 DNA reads TGCGCCAGCACCAGGATTGGGGGTGTAGGGCGAGAGCAGTACTTC.

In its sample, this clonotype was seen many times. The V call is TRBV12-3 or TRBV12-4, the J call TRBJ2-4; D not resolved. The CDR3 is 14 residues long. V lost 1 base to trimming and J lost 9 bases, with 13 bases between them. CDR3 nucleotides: TGTGCCAGCAGTTTAGACGGCTCCCAGAGCATTCAGTACTTC. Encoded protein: CASSLDGSQSIQYF.

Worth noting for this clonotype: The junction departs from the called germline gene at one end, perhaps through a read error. The CDR3, as DNA: TGTGCCAACAGCTTAACCTTAGGCTTCTTGGAAGCTTTCTTT. Translating it yields CANSLTLGFLEAFF. The gene calls are TRBV5-5 and TRBJ1-1; D remains unclear. This CDR3 region has 14 residues. CDR1 is SGHKS, CDR2 YYEKEE, per germline (reference sequence).

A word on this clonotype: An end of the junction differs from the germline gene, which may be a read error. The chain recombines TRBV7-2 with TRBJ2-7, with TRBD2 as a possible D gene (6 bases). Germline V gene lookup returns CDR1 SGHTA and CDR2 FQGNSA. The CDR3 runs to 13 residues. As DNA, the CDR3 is TGTGCCATCAGCTTAGGGCGCGGGAACGAGCAGTACTTC. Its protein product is CAISLGRGNEQYF.

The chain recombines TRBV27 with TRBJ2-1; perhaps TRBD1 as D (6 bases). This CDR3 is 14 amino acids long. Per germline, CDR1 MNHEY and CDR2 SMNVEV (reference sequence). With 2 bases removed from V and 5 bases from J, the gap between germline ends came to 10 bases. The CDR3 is CASSLQGRHNEQFF. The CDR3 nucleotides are TGTGCCAGCAGTTTACAGGGGCGGCACAATGAGCAGTTCTTC.

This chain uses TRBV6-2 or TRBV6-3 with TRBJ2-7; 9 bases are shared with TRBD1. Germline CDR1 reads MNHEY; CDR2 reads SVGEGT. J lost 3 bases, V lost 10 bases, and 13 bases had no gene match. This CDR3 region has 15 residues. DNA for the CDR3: TGTGCCACCAAAGCGCCCGGGACAGGGAACTACGAGCAGTACTTC. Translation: CATKAPGTGNYEQYF.

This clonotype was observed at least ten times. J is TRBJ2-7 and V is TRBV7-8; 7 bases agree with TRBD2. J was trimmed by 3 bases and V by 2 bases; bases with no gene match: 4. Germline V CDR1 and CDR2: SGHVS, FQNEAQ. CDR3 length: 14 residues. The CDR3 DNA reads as TGTGCCAGCAGCTTAAGGGAGGGCGGCTACGAGCAGTACTTC. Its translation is CASSLREGGYEQYF. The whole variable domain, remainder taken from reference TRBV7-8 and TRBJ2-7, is GAGVSQSPRYKVAKRGQDVALRCDPISGHVSLFWYQQALGQGPEFLTYFQNEAQLDKSGLPSDRFFAERPEGSVSTLKIQRTQQEDSAVYLCASSLREGGYEQYFGPGTRLTVT.

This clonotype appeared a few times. CDR3 coding DNA: TGTGCCAGCAGCCACAGAACCTCGGGACAGGGCAATGAGCAGTTCTTC. Residues: CASSHRTSGQGNEQFF. The chain couples TRBV7-9 to TRBJ2-1, with 9 bases aligning to TRBD1. Germline V gives CDR1 SEHNR, CDR2 FQNEAQ (reference sequence). The CDR3 length is 16 residues. The junction had 11 bases not matched to a gene; V was cut back by 5 bases and J by 6 bases. The full variable domain, completed using reference TRBV7-9 and TRBJ2-1, is DTGVSQNPRHKITKRGQNVTFRCDPISEHNRLYWYRQTLGQGPEFLTYFQNEAQLEKSRLLSDRFSAERPKGSFSTLEIQRTEQGDSAMYLCASSHRTSGQGNEQFFGPGTRLTVL.